These 12 T cell receptor beta chains came from one sample sequenced in a study of blood T cells in healthy people across ages. A sample-barcoded 5' primer and a J-beta primer mix were used in a second PCR of about 7 to 12 cycles. TCRdb re-called the 5' RACE reads through MiXCR, storing one row per CDR3 protein. Here the sample spans more than 1.4 million distinct CDR3 sequences, about 40% being singletons. The sequencing sample was made of blood. All receptors derive from a woman under 30 in good health.

The table lists this clonotype with a few counts. The V and J genes are TRBV2 and TRBJ1-2; TRBD1 agrees at 10 bases. The J segment lost 8 bases and the V segment lost 4 bases, leaving 13 bases of the junction unmatched. Germline V gene data show CDR1 as SNHLY and CDR2 as FYNNEI. The CDR3 has 16 residues. The CDR3 reads CASSGRQGARGEGYTF. The CDR3 DNA follows: TGTGCCAGCAGTGGTCGACAGGGGGCGAGAGGAGAGGGCTACACCTTC.

This chain joins TRBV3-1 and TRBJ2-1, with 9 bases aligning to TRBD2. This CDR3 has 17 amino acids. Germline trimming cut 4 bases from V and 1 base from J; bases unmatched to any gene: 8. Looked up from germline, CDR1 is LGHDT and CDR2 is YNNKEL (reference sequence). The CDR3 reads CASSRWAGGPSYNEQFF. In DNA, the CDR3 is TGTGCCAGCAGCCGCTGGGCGGGAGGGCCATCCTACAATGAGCAGTTCTTC.

The chain joins TRBV6-4 to TRBJ2-5; 10 bases are a match to TRBD2. J gave up 11 bases and V 1 base, and 13 bases lay outside the gene matches. The germline gives CDR1 MRHNA, CDR2 SNTAGT. The CDR3 consists of 16 residues. The CDR3 loop is CASSDCSGRANNEQYF. The CDR3 region has the DNA TGTGCCAGCAGTGACTGCAGCGGGAGGGCCAACAATGAGCAGTACTTC.

This chain links TRBV6-5 with TRBJ1-2; 7 nucleotides line up with TRBD1. The V segment lost 6 bases and the J segment 6 bases; nucleotides outside the gene matches: 16. This CDR3 has 16 amino acids. From germline, CDR1 is MNHEY and CDR2 SVGAGI. The CDR3 DNA follows: TGTGCCAGCAGCTACACCGCCCTCCAGGGGGGCGATGGCTACACCTTC. Its translation is CASSYTALQGGDGYTF.

The V call is TRBV27, the J call TRBJ2-3; TRBD1 might be the D (5 bases). Germline loops: CDR1 MNHEY, CDR2 SMNVEV (reference sequence). The CDR3 covers 11 residues. V lost 8 bases and J lost 11, with 14 bases in between. The CDR3 region is CASQGFSKQYF. In DNA, the CDR3 is TGTGCCAGCCAGGGATTTTCCAAGCAGTATTTT.

The V gene is TRBV9, the J gene TRBJ2-4, with a weak D call TRBD1 (6 bases). The J call may be wrong; the DNA end is better matched by TRBJ2-7. The CDR3 length is 14 residues. Germline-derived CDR1 and CDR2 are SGDLS and YYNGEE. Written as DNA, the CDR3 is TGTGCCAGCAGCGTAGTTGGACAGATCTACGAGCAGTACTTC. This gives the protein CASSVVGQIYEQYF.

This rearrangement joins TRBV18 to TRBJ2-6; TRBD1 agrees at 11 bases. The CDR3 loop spans 17 amino acids. Germline assignment: CDR1 KGHSH and CDR2 LQKENI. The ends lost 3 bases at V and 0 bases at J; junction bases unmatched: 1. CDR3 bases: TGTGCCAGCTCACCCGGGACAGGGGGCTCTGGGGCCAACGTCCTGACTTTC. Translated, it gives CASSPGTGGSGANVLTF.

This clonotype was counted between two and nine times. J is TRBJ2-5 and V is TRBV4-1; no clear D gene. The J call is in doubt because the DNA end fits TRBJ2-7 better. Germline CDR1 is MGHRA and CDR2 is YSYEKL. The CDR3 consists of 13 residues. The CDR3 spells CASSRLILGEQYF. The CDR3, as DNA: TGCGCCAGCAGCCGATTAATTTTAGGCGAGCAGTACTTC.

This chain uses TRBV30 with TRBJ2-7; no definite D call. With the DNA end fitting TRBJ2-5 better, the J assignment may be wrong. The germline CDR1 and CDR2 sequences are GTSNPN and SVGIG (reference sequence). There are 14 residues in the CDR3. The CDR3 DNA reads as TGTGCCTGGAAAGTGAAGACTCCGGTCAGGACCCAGTACTTC. Residues: CAWKVKTPVRTQYF.

On this clonotype: The junction departs from the called germline gene at one end, perhaps through a read error. This sequence joins TRBV4-2 and TRBJ1-6; D is ambiguous. Looked up from germline, CDR1 is LGHNA and CDR2 is YNFKEQ. This CDR3 spans 17 amino acids. The CDR3 spells CASSQDSEARYKSPLHF. The CDR3 bases are TGTGCCAGCAGCCAAGATTCGGAGGCCCGTTATAAGTCACCCCTCCACTTT.

This clonotype appeared a few times. The J gene is TRBJ2-1, the V gene TRBV29-1, with no clear D. This CDR3 contains 13 residues. Germline V gene lookup returns CDR1 SQVTM and CDR2 ANQGSEA. The germline V and J ends were trimmed by 0 bases and 6 bases, with 9 bases remaining between them. CDR3 region: CSVEEVTANEQFF. The CDR3 DNA reads as TGCAGCGTTGAAGAGGTCACAGCCAATGAGCAGTTCTTC.

The chain uses TRBV10-3 and TRBJ2-1, with 12 bases that match TRBD2. The length of the CDR3 is 17 residues. V was clipped by 2 bases and J by 6 bases; unmatched bases: 8. Germline CDR1 is ENHRY and CDR2 is SYGVKD. CDR3 in amino acids: CAISEGLAGGPFNEQFF. CDR3 nucleotides: TGTGCCATCAGTGAGGGCCTAGCGGGAGGGCCCTTCAATGAGCAGTTCTTC.